A selection of T cell receptor beta chains follows, all from one sample in a study of CXCR3-negative and CXCR3-positive naive CD8 T cells. One entry per CDR3 protein, without DNA, is what TCRdb gives after re-calling the 5' RACE reads. With roughly 7,200 distinct CDR3 sequences in the sample, the ten largest clones hold about 1.6%. Sequenced: naive CXCR3- CD8+ T cells from blood. The receptors derive from a human donor in good health. Some clones in this sample may be carry-over from other donors' samples. CDR3s include the opening cysteine and the closing phenylalanine or tryptophan. Clone sizes are given selectively: once, few, many, or a class where the clone is expanded.

v_gene	j_gene	abundance	CDR3aa
TRBV7-9	TRBJ2-4	.	CASSTRTGGDIQYF
TRBV2	TRBJ2-3	medium-sized	CASSLPGLAGVDTQYF
TRBV29-1	TRBJ2-1	.	CSVERRYNEQFF
TRBV6-2/TRBV6-3	TRBJ2-7	medium-sized	CASSSPRVAYEQYF
TRBV6-4	TRBJ2-3	medium-sized	CASSLSPGTDTQYF
TRBV29-1	TRBJ2-7	.	CSVGTVAYEQYF
TRBV11-2	TRBJ1-1	medium-sized	CASSIEQGYTEAFF
TRBV29-1	TRBJ2-1	.	CSVEDRGDNEQFF
TRBV25-1	TRBJ2-2	medium-sized	CASSAAGELFF
TRBV29-1	TRBJ2-1	medium-sized	CSVEDRGGRSYNEQFF
TRBV20-1	TRBJ1-1	.	CSVPVTMNTEAFF
TRBV20-1	TRBJ2-7	.	CSAGGGGDEQYF
TRBV10-3	TRBJ1-5	.	CAISDHRDRGPNQPQHF
TRBV12-3/TRBV12-4	TRBJ2-1	.	CASSFSSYNEQFF
TRBV6-6	TRBJ2-5	.	CASSPPPGHQETQYF
TRBV13	TRBJ2-7	.	CASSFGYEQYF
TRBV10-3	TRBJ2-5	.	CAISESLGRETQYF
TRBV7-9	TRBJ2-1	.	CASSLEGNEQFF
TRBV29-1	TRBJ2-5	medium-sized	CSVLPSGEASGTQYF
TRBV27	TRBJ2-7	medium-sized	CASRQNREVGYEQYF
TRBV12-3/TRBV12-4	TRBJ2-6	medium-sized	CASSPYPTAGAGANVLTF
TRBV13	TRBJ1-1	.	CASSIQTRWTEAFF
TRBV11-2	TRBJ1-1	.	CASSLGPKDSTEAFF
TRBV7-2	TRBJ2-1	medium-sized	CASSVRAAYNEQFF
TRBV10-2	TRBJ2-7	medium-sized	CASSEMVAGQVEQYF
TRBV5-1	TRBJ2-5	.	CASSLGDRMLETQYF
TRBV5-1	TRBJ2-1	.	CASSLTPGLTTNNEQFF
TRBV2	TRBJ2-1	.	CATLPGGVLAQQFF
TRBV28	TRBJ2-1	medium-sized	CASRGGLAGYNEQFF
TRBV27	TRBJ2-7	medium-sized	CASRPTGTGGYEQYF
TRBV29-1	TRBJ2-1	medium-sized	CSVADGSSIDEQFF
TRBV7-6	TRBJ2-7	medium-sized	CASSTRTGNYEQYF
TRBV23-1	TRBJ1-6	medium-sized	CASYPPGANSPLHF
TRBV29-1	TRBJ2-1	.	CSARDGTGYEQFF
TRBV27	TRBJ1-4	medium-sized	CASSLVYLGGNEKLFF
TRBV12-3/TRBV12-4	TRBJ2-7	medium-sized	CASSPGLAPTYEQYF
TRBV4-1	TRBJ2-1	.	CASSQGTGSENEQFF
TRBV9	TRBJ2-5	medium-sized	CASSVPLGGQETQYF
TRBV5-1	TRBJ2-1	.	CASSFLAQGDNEQFF
TRBV5-1	TRBJ2-5	medium-sized	CASSLVGETQYF
TRBV5-1	TRBJ2-7	.	CASSLGQGHSYEQYF
TRBV11-3	TRBJ2-1	.	CASRATSGGPYNEQFF
TRBV11-2	TRBJ2-1	medium-sized	CASSLEAGNEQFF
TRBV10-3	TRBJ2-3	.	CAISEPGTDTQYF
TRBV7-9	TRBJ1-5	medium-sized	CASSPGPNSNQPQHF
TRBV5-8	TRBJ2-7	.	CASSLERGRSYEQYF
TRBV28	TRBJ1-1	.	CASSLLTGRVEAFF
TRBV6-1	TRBJ2-5	.	CASSEGPDREETQYF
TRBV7-6	TRBJ1-1	.	CASSLGEGSTEAFF
TRBV19	TRBJ2-3	.	CASSTSGRTDTQYF
TRBV11-2	TRBJ2-7	.	CASSLLTPPEQYF
TRBV29-1	TRBJ2-1	medium-sized	CSVGPRTERTLGNEQFF
TRBV6-2/TRBV6-3	TRBJ1-5	medium-sized	CASSPPPGTGSYSNQPQHF
TRBV5-1	TRBJ2-1	.	CASSLGESSYNEQFF